A selection of T cell receptor beta chains follows, all from one sample in a study of identical twins. MiXCR, run by TCRdb on the 5' RACE reads, gives a single entry per CDR3 protein. This repertoire shows approximately 1.8 million distinct CDR3 sequences, under 35% found once; its top ten account for less than 0.35%. Input material: cord blood. These receptors all come from a newborn girl in good health. The CDR3 runs from the conserved cysteine through the conserved F or W. Each record gives: V gene, J gene, clone size, D gene, CDR3 protein. D genes are given only for firm matches. Where a row states a size, it is once, few, many or the class of an expanded clone; other rows omit it.

TRBV5-1	TRBJ2-3	few	NA	CASSLDSKVTDTQYF
TRBV7-9	TRBJ1-1	NA	TRBD1	CASSLWDRGDTEAFF
TRBV27	TRBJ2-7	NA	NA	CASMGWVTYEQYF
TRBV2	TRBJ1-1	NA	TRBD1	CASRATGTGGTEAFF
TRBV6-5	TRBJ2-7	few	TRBD1	CASRTGQGTYEQYF
TRBV20-1	TRBJ2-5	few	TRBD2	CSEGTSEKTQYF
TRBV11-3	TRBJ2-1	few	TRBD2	CARRSGVSGSFNEQFF
TRBV10-3	TRBJ2-6	NA	NA	CAISEGAFSGANVLTF
TRBV24-1	TRBJ2-3	NA	TRBD1	CATSDPSRGTQYF
TRBV27	TRBJ2-7	NA	NA	CASSTNPGTLYEQYF
TRBV6-1	TRBJ2-1	NA	TRBD2	CASSETVAGTYNEQFF
TRBV5-1	TRBJ2-7	NA	TRBD1	CASSSDRGNEQYF
TRBV3-1	TRBJ1-1	NA	NA	CASSQTPGNTEAFF
TRBV10-3	TRBJ2-7	NA	TRBD1	CAISELVRDRGYEQYF
TRBV20-1	TRBJ2-1	NA	TRBD2	CSASAQRGSSYNEQFF
TRBV7-2	TRBJ2-7	NA	NA	CANSLAGTSLSYEQYF
TRBV28	TRBJ2-5	NA	NA	CASSGAGDEQYF
TRBV21-1	TRBJ2-4	NA	NA	CASSNRDRGSRYTKNIQYF
TRBV2	TRBJ2-7	few	NA	CASSEGRTVSYEQYF
TRBV7-9	TRBJ2-5	NA	NA	CASSLATPILQETQYF
TRBV20-1	TRBJ2-2	few	TRBD2	CSATSSGGTGELFF
TRBV27	TRBJ2-3	few	TRBD2	CASRGLAGVYTDTQYF
TRBV6-2/TRBV6-3	TRBJ2-4	few	TRBD2	CASSYIPSGSAKNIQYF
TRBV20-1	TRBJ1-6	NA	NA	CSARPGQGGSPLHF
TRBV27	TRBJ2-2	NA	NA	CASSPMNTGELFF
TRBV20-1	TRBJ2-5	few	NA	CSARVWSRQETQYF
TRBV7-2	TRBJ1-5	NA	NA	CASTYDTGRNGQPQHF
TRBV5-4	TRBJ1-1	NA	NA	CASSLSTGRIDTGAFF
TRBV5-1	TRBJ2-5	many	NA	CASSRTGETQYF
TRBV11-3	TRBJ2-3	NA	TRBD2	CASSARGLAGTVSTDTQYF
TRBV11-2	TRBJ2-1	NA	NA	CSSSLELHNEQFF
TRBV4-1	TRBJ2-1	few	TRBD2	CASSQDSWGGTSDRAGFF
TRBV19	TRBJ1-5	few	TRBD1	CASRPPGTGHNQPQHF
TRBV2	TRBJ2-4	many	NA	CASSVDRAKNIQYF
TRBV3-1	TRBJ2-3	few	NA	CASSQDFLGAWGAGTDTQYF
TRBV11-2	TRBJ1-2	many	NA	CASSLDQYGFYGYTF
TRBV4-2	TRBJ2-1	NA	TRBD1	CASSQTGQGAFF
TRBV19	TRBJ2-3	NA	TRBD1	CASRYRGPGTDTQYF
TRBV6-6	TRBJ2-2	few	NA	CASSYSSGTGELFF
TRBV20-1	TRBJ1-6	NA	NA	CSARIGQGRGSPLHF
TRBV5-1	TRBJ1-1	once	NA	CASRVQTPGDTEAFF
TRBV20-1	TRBJ1-6	NA	NA	CSASDDRNNSPLHF
TRBV20-1	TRBJ1-2	NA	NA	CSASHRVNYGYTF
TRBV10-3	TRBJ2-7	NA	NA	CAISGPGQDYEQYF
TRBV20-1	TRBJ1-4	few	NA	CSALKGDSGELFF
TRBV9	TRBJ2-7	NA	NA	CASSVDGYPNEQYF
TRBV4-2	TRBJ1-4	few	NA	CASSPGESRVFF
TRBV5-1	TRBJ2-7	NA	NA	CASSLGQGRKYEQYF
TRBV5-1	TRBJ1-1	NA	NA	CASSLAWGGPEAFF
TRBV29-1	TRBJ2-2	few	TRBD2	CSVVWGGSRTGELFF